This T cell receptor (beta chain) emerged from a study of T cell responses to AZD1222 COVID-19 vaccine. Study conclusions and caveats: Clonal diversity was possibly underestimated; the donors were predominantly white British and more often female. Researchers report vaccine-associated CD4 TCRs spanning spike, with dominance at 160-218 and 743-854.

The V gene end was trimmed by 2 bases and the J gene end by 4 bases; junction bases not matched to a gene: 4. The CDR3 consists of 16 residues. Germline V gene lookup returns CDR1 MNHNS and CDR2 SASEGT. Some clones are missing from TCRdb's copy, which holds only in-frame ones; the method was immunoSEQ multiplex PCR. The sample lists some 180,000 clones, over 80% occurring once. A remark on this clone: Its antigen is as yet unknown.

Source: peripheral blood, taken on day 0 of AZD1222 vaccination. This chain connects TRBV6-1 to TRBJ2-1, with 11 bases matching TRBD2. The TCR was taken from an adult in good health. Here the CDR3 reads CASSELRLAGYNEQFF. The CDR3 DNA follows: TGTGCCAGCAGTGAATTGAGACTAGCGGGATACAATGAGCAGTTCTTC.